These 13 T cell receptor beta chains originate from one sample sequenced in a study of T cells expressing NK-cell markers. TCRdb reprocessed the 5' RACE reads and reports one entry per CDR3 protein, with no DNA. The sample table sets out around 470,000 distinct CDR3 sequences. Material for sequencing was blood T cells: a sorted CD56 or NKG2C T cell subset, CD4+ or CD8+ T cells, or bulk PBMC T cells (not recorded which). The receptors shown here come from a woman aged 45-59 years in good health.

V is TRBV29-1 and J is TRBJ2-7. The length of the CDR3 is 12 residues. Per germline, CDR1 SQVTM and CDR2 ANQGSEA. The CDR3 is CSVEDRAYEQYF.

The J gene is TRBJ2-1, the V gene TRBV2; TCRdb's D gene call, TRBD1, goes unchecked for lack of DNA. The CDR3 is 15 amino acids. The germline V gene has CDR1 SNHLY and CDR2 FYNNEI. CDR3 region: CASSEPSLGVHEQFF.

The chain joins TRBV4-2 to TRBJ2-2. CDR1 LGHNA and CDR2 YNFKEQ come from the germline V gene. The CDR3 has 12 residues. The CDR3 sequence is CASSQVIGELFF.

The chain uses TRBV4-1 and TRBJ2-3; TCRdb lists TRBD1, though no DNA is available to test this call. The germline CDR1 and CDR2 sequences are MGHRA and YSYEKL. This CDR3 is built from 15 residues. CDR3 residues: CASSQVLGREDTQYF.

V is TRBV12-3 or TRBV12-4 and J is TRBJ1-5; the TRBD1 assignment by TCRdb is unverifiable without DNA. The CDR3 contains 17 residues. CDR3: CASSLWTGGGGFQPQHF.

The V gene is TRBV3-1, the J gene TRBJ1-4; as DNA is missing, the TRBD1 call by TCRdb cannot be tested. CDR1 and CDR2 (germline): LGHDT, YNNKEL (reference sequence). The CDR3 loop spans 16 amino acids. Here the CDR3 reads CASSQVSSPWNEKLFF.

The chain combines TRBV7-8 with TRBJ1-4. The CDR3 is made up of 15 amino acids. Germline V gives CDR1 SGHVS, CDR2 FQNEAQ. The CDR3 loop is CASSLSALENEKLFF.

The chain uses TRBV5-6 and TRBJ1-1; TCRdb's D call of TRBD1 is untestable without DNA. Germline V lookup: CDR1 SGHDT, CDR2 YYEEEE. The CDR3 covers 14 residues. This CDR3 reads CASSQRDRDTEAFF.

This chain joins TRBV7-3 and TRBJ2-1; there is no DNA to check the TCRdb D call of TRBD1. Germline lookup yields CDR1 SGHTA and CDR2 FQGTGA. The CDR3 contains 16 residues. Here the CDR3 reads CASSPNPGGARNEQFF.

The gene calls are TRBV29-1 and TRBJ2-5; lacking DNA, the TRBD1 call made by TCRdb goes unchecked. Per germline, CDR1 SQVTM and CDR2 ANQGSEA. This CDR3 region has 14 residues. CDR3 region: CSAGGGGIGETQYF. The complete variable domain, with remaining parts taken from reference TRBV29-1 and TRBJ2-5, reads SAVISQKPSRDICQRGTSLTIQCQVDSQVTMMFWYRQQPGQSLTLIATANQGSEATYESGFVIDKFPISRPNLTFSTLTVSNMSPEDSSIYLCSAGGGGIGETQYFGPGTRLLVL.

The J gene is TRBJ2-3, the V gene TRBV11-3; the TCRdb D gene call, TRBD2, has no DNA to confirm it. The CDR3 contains 17 residues. CDR1 is SGHNT and CDR2 is YENEEA in the germline V gene. The CDR3 region is CASSLVGGLAGEDTQYF.

This chain links TRBV5-1 with TRBJ1-1; TCRdb's assignment of TRBD1 cannot be checked, as there is no DNA. The CDR3 sequence is 15 residues long. CDR1 and CDR2 (germline): SGHRS, YFSETQ. CDR3 loop: CASKAPGVLNTEAFF. Looking up the rest from reference TRBV5-1 and TRBJ1-1 gives the full variable domain: KAGVTQTPRYLIKTRGQQVTLSCSPISGHRSVSWYQQTPGQGLQFLFEYFSETQRNKGNFPGRFSGRQFSNSRSEMNVSTLELGDSALYLCASKAPGVLNTEAFFGQGTRLTVV.

The J gene is TRBJ2-1, the V gene TRBV6-2 or TRBV6-3; lacking DNA, the TRBD1 call made by TCRdb goes unchecked. There are 14 residues in the CDR3. The V gene's germline CDR1 is MNHEY and CDR2 SVGEGT. CDR3 sequence reads: CASSYTARVREQFF.